The TCR beta chain under discussion was sequenced for a study of blood T cell repertoires in COVID-19 (dated by TCRdb to 2018 to 2020). For the wider study: Collaborator samples came from the United States, Italy and Spain and covered acute and convalescent phases of COVID-19. The prospective study material was composed of cDNA or gDNA derived from T cells, B-cell-depleted T cells, or PBMCs. The dataset comprised deeply sampled blood TCRbeta repertoires from subjects exposed to, actively infected with, or recovered from COVID-19. A freely available public database, intended as a resource for researchers studying the immune response to SARS-CoV-2, is where the repertoires were released. The samples were drawn from two sources: the first 160 participants of the ongoing ImmuneRACE study, and 1,200 or so subjects contributed by 6 global collaborators. Nearly every sample came with metadata listing a de-identified subject ID, COVID-19 status, age in years and sex. HLA class I and class II types, where available, came from metadata supplied by the sample provider rather than from assay-based typing. General conclusions and limits of the study: The amount of clinical and demographic metadata varied by source and participant and was provided uncurated.

Each collaborating institution followed its own protocols to collect whole blood in K2EDTA tubes. For TCRbeta analysis, collaborator samples were shipped as frozen whole blood, as isolated PBMCs, or as DNA extracted from either sample type. Inclusive of the bounding cysteine and phenylalanine, the CDR3 is 17 residues long. The entry retains the CDR3 DNA only, 51 bases that are in frame from base 1. The germline V and J ends show losses of 3 bases and 1 base respectively, and no gene match explains 6 bases of the junction. CDR1 and CDR2, looked up from the germline V gene, are SGDLS and YYNGEE. The immunoSEQ Assay, a bias-controlled multiplex PCR, was used to amplify TCRbeta CDR3 regions from genomic DNA. Per the original workflow: Nucleated cell counts per sample were estimated from amplification of reference gene primers within the assay. Sequence reads were collapsed and filtered to measure the absolute abundance of every unique TCRbeta CDR3 rearrangement. Productive Simpson clonality was computed per sample as the square root of Simpson's diversity index over productive rearrangements. Here the immuneACCESS table is served through TCRdb, limited to in-frame sequences with V and J called. Missing clones are a known gap in these copies; in checked studies unresolved V genes cover under half, and the rest lacks a known reason. The DNA gave D and trimming, while V, J and clone size come from that table. The sample table records about 140,000 clones; approximately 85% of these occur just once. In total, the top ten clones hold about 2% of the sample.

This clone has a single count. No cognate antigen has been identified for it. Base qualities are not recorded, but no much larger clone differs from it by a single base. The TCR comes from a man in his sixties or seventies with acute or convalescent COVID-19. Here the chain combines TRBV9 and TRBJ1-4, with 10 middle bases fitting TRBD1. Sequenced sample: peripheral blood. The base sequence is TGTGCCAGCAGCGCTTGGGACAGGGGACTAACTAATGAAAAACTGTTTTTT. This gives the protein CASSAWDRGLTNEKLFF.